A selection of T cell receptor beta chains follows, all from one sample in a study of beta chain features in type 1 diabetes. Libraries were prepared by immunoSEQ multiplex PCR; TCRdb keeps only in-frame clonotypes and omits some of them. The repertoire holds hundreds of thousands of clones, over 12% seen once, with roughly 0.04% in the top ten. The sample taken for sequencing was naive CD4+ T cells from blood. The receptors derive from a man aged 18 to 35 with type 1 diabetes. CDR3s include the opening cysteine and the closing phenylalanine or tryptophan. D genes are given only for firm matches. Some rows mark clone size as missing; the rest say once, few, many or name a class of expanded clone.

v_gene,abundance,d_gene,j_gene,CDR3nt,CDR3aa
TRBV5-1,few,TRBD2,TRBJ2-3,TGCGCCAGCAGCTTAGTAGCGGGGGCGGATACGCAGTATTTT,CASSLVAGADTQYF
TRBV9,.,TRBD1,TRBJ1-1,TGTGCCAGCAGCCCCTGGGACAGGGGGCAAACTGAAGCTTTCTTT,CASSPWDRGQTEAFF
TRBV19,few,TRBD2,TRBJ2-7,TGTGCCAGTAGTACCGCTAGCGGGAGATCCTACGAGCAGTACTTC,CASSTASGRSYEQYF
TRBV4-3,few,.,TRBJ1-6,TGCGCCAGCAAATCAGGGACGAATTCACCCCTCCACTTT,CASKSGTNSPLHF
TRBV5-1,.,.,TRBJ2-5,TGCGCCAGCAGCTTAAACAGTGCTCAAGAGACCCAGTACTTC,CASSLNSAQETQYF
TRBV10-1,few,.,TRBJ2-4,TGCGCCAGCAGTGAGTCTGGCGCTCTACCCCTAGCCAAAAACATTCAGTACTTC,CASSESGALPLAKNIQYF
TRBV18,.,TRBD2,TRBJ2-5,TGTGCCAGCTCTCCCAAATTAGCGGGAGTCGAGACCCAGTACTTC,CASSPKLAGVETQYF
TRBV6-5,few,.,TRBJ2-1,TGTGCCAGCAGTTCCGGGACTCTATTTACCAATGAGCAGTTCTTC,CASSSGTLFTNEQFF
TRBV28,.,.,TRBJ1-2,TGTGCCAGCAGATCCGGGACACACTATGGCTACACCTTC,CASRSGTHYGYTF
TRBV7-6,once,TRBD1,TRBJ2-5,TGTGCCAGCAGCGAAATCCCGACAGGGTCACGGACCCAGTACTTC,CASSEIPTGSRTQYF
TRBV9,few,TRBD2,TRBJ2-5,TGTGCCAGCAGCGTAGGCGAGCGGGGGGGCACAGGAGAGACCCAGTACTTC,CASSVGERGGTGETQYF
TRBV5-1,few,.,TRBJ2-5,TGCGCCAGCAGCTCCAGCGGGCCGTACCAAGAGACCCAGTACTTC,CASSSSGPYQETQYF
TRBV29-1,.,TRBD1,TRBJ1-5,TGCAGCGCCCAACAGGGGAGTCAGCCCCAGCATTTT,CSAQQGSQPQHF
TRBV7-9,few,TRBD2,TRBJ2-2,TGTGCCAGCAGCCCGGGACTAGCGGGATGGGACACCGGGGAGCTGTTTTTT,CASSPGLAGWDTGELFF
TRBV15,.,TRBD1,TRBJ1-5,TGTGCCACCAGCAGAGTCGGACAGGGGGATCAGCCCCAGCATTTT,CATSRVGQGDQPQHF
TRBV7-9,.,.,TRBJ2-6,TGTGCCAGCAGCTTGCCAGGGTCAGGGGCCAACGTCCTGACTTTC,CASSLPGSGANVLTF
TRBV13,few,TRBD2,TRBJ2-5,TGTGCCAGCAGCTTAGGGACTAGCTTGGAGACCCAGTACTTC,CASSLGTSLETQYF
TRBV7-2,few,.,TRBJ1-5,TGTGCCAGCAGCTCCGGACTCGGCAATCAGCCCCAGCATTTT,CASSSGLGNQPQHF
TRBV5-4,.,.,TRBJ2-7,TGTGCCAGCAGCAACCTAGGGGGGTCCTACGAGCAGTACTTC,CASSNLGGSYEQYF
TRBV25-1,.,TRBD1,TRBJ2-3,TGTGCCAGCAGCCGGGACAGCAACACAGATACGCAGTATTTT,CASSRDSNTDTQYF
TRBV4-2,few,.,TRBJ2-4,TGTGCCAGCAGCCAGACCCTGCTAAAAAACATTCAGTACTTC,CASSQTLLKNIQYF
TRBV2,few,.,TRBJ2-4,TGTGCCAGCAGAGCCGCCTCGGGGACCAAAAACATTCAGTACTTC,CASRAASGTKNIQYF
TRBV7-2,.,.,TRBJ2-1,TGTGCCAGCAGCCCCCTGTACAATGAGCAGTTCTTC,CASSPLYNEQFF
TRBV19,.,.,TRBJ2-5,TGTGCCAGTAGTCTCCCAGGGAACAGAGAGACCCAGTACTTC,CASSLPGNRETQYF
TRBV4-1,few,.,TRBJ2-5,TGCGCCAGCAGCCAAGATTCAGGGGGAGGTAAAGAGACCCAGTACTTC,CASSQDSGGGKETQYF
TRBV7-2,.,TRBD2,TRBJ2-7,TGTGCCAGCAGCGAAAGCGGGAGGGCCTACGAGCAGTACTTC,CASSESGRAYEQYF
TRBV7-2,.,TRBD2,TRBJ2-3,TGTGCCAGCAGCTACGCTAGCGGGAGGGTCCCAGATACGCAGTATTTT,CASSYASGRVPDTQYF
TRBV9,few,.,TRBJ2-2,TGTGCCAGCAGCGGGGGGTTCGGACACGGGGAGCTGTTTTTT,CASSGGFGHGELFF
TRBV7-2,.,.,TRBJ2-1,TGTGCCAGCAGCCATACGGGCCACGGGTCCCAATACAATGAGCAGTTCTTC,CASSHTGHGSQYNEQFF
TRBV5-6,.,.,TRBJ2-7,TGTGCCAGCCAAAAAAACCCAGGGGAAGCCTACGAGCAGTACTTC,CASQKNPGEAYEQYF
TRBV30,.,.,TRBJ1-2,TGTGCCTGGGAGTTTAACTATGGCTACACCTTC,CAWEFNYGYTF
TRBV11-2,few,.,TRBJ2-1,TGTGCCAGCAGCCAAATCCGGGGCCGGGAGTTCTTC,CASSQIRGREFF
TRBV28,.,.,TRBJ2-6,TGTGCCTCCAGGCAGGGTTTCATATCTGGGGCCAACGTCCTGACTTTC,CASRQGFISGANVLTF
TRBV7-3,few,.,TRBJ2-1,TGTGCCAGCAGCTTAATGCGAAGCGAGCAGTTCTTC,CASSLMRSEQFF
TRBV4-1,.,.,TRBJ1-4,TGCGCCAGCAGCCCGCTGGGGGGTGCAACTAATGAAAAACTGTTTTTT,CASSPLGGATNEKLFF
TRBV18,.,TRBD1,TRBJ1-6,TGTGCCAGCTCACCTCGGACAGGGGGCGACCCAATAAATTCACCCCTCCACTTT,CASSPRTGGDPINSPLHF
TRBV4-3,few,.,TRBJ1-2,TGCGCCAGCAGCCAAGAGCTAAGGATAGGGCCTGGCTACACCTTC,CASSQELRIGPGYTF
TRBV6-1,.,.,TRBJ1-2,TGTGCCAGCAGCTCCGACGGAGGAGAGAACTATGGCTACACCTTC,CASSSDGGENYGYTF
TRBV21-1,.,.,TRBJ1-4,TGTGCCAGCTCAACTGGACACCCTAATGAAAAACTGTTTTTT,CASSTGHPNEKLFF
TRBV7-2,.,.,TRBJ2-7,TGTGCCAGCAGAGCTCGGGACTCCTACGAGCAGTACTTC,CASRARDSYEQYF
TRBV7-2,.,TRBD1,TRBJ2-7,TGTGCCAGCAGCCGCCGGACAGGCTTCTCCTACGAGCAGTACTTC,CASSRRTGFSYEQYF
TRBV4-1,.,TRBD1,TRBJ2-5,TGCGCCAGCAGCCCCGGACAGGAAGTGGGGGAGACCCAGTACTTC,CASSPGQEVGETQYF
TRBV29-1,few,.,TRBJ1-2,TGCAGCGTTGAAGAGGGCAGCTATGGCTACACCTTC,CSVEEGSYGYTF
TRBV4-1,.,TRBD2,TRBJ2-5,TGCGCCAGCAGCCAAGATCGTGGGGAGGGACGGCGAGAGACCCAGTACTTC,CASSQDRGEGRRETQYF
TRBV7-2,few,.,TRBJ1-4,TGTGCCAGCAGTCCGGGGGAGGGGAATGAAAAACTGTTTTTT,CASSPGEGNEKLFF
TRBV5-4,few,TRBD1,TRBJ2-6,TGTGCCAGCAGCTTGGGGCAGGGGGCAAGAGGGGCCAACGTCCTGACTTTC,CASSLGQGARGANVLTF
TRBV5-1,few,TRBD2,TRBJ2-1,TGCGCCAGCAGCCCCCGACTAGCGGGAGTATACAATGAGCAGTTCTTC,CASSPRLAGVYNEQFF
TRBV7-2,few,.,TRBJ2-7,TGTGCCAGCAGCTTAGGTCAATTGGGGTACGAGCAGTACTTC,CASSLGQLGYEQYF
TRBV7-9,.,.,TRBJ2-7,TGTGCCAGCAGCTTAGCCCTGCAGGGCCAATTCCTGAACGAGCAGTACTTC,CASSLALQGQFLNEQYF
TRBV6-1,few,.,TRBJ1-1,TGTGCCAGCAGTTTACAAGGAGAAGCTTTCTTT,CASSLQGEAFF
TRBV5-1,few,.,TRBJ1-2,TGCGCCAGCAGCTTCCGAGCAGGGTCCTATGGCTACACCTTC,CASSFRAGSYGYTF
TRBV9,.,TRBD1,TRBJ1-1,TGTGCCAGCAGCGTAGGGGAAGGGGGCCCCATGAACACTGAAGCTTTCTTT,CASSVGEGGPMNTEAFF
TRBV7-2,.,.,TRBJ2-7,TGTGCCAGCAGCTTAGGAGGCAGAACGTCCTACGAGCAGTACTTC,CASSLGGRTSYEQYF
TRBV5-1,few,.,TRBJ2-7,TGCGCCAGCAGCCTCGCAACGGGGGTCCGGGAGAGGCACGAGCAGTACTTC,CASSLATGVRERHEQYF
TRBV10-3,few,.,TRBJ2-2,TGTGCCATCAGTGAGGGCAGGGGTGACGGGGAGCTGTTTTTT,CAISEGRGDGELFF
TRBV5-6,.,.,TRBJ2-7,TGTGCCAGCAGCTTGGGTACGGCAGTACACGAGCAGTACTTC,CASSLGTAVHEQYF
TRBV29-1,few,TRBD2,TRBJ2-3,TGCAGCGGCCTGACTAGCGGTAGCACAGATACGCAGTATTTT,CSGLTSGSTDTQYF
TRBV9,few,.,TRBJ1-2,TGTGCCAGCAACTCCAAGGGGGGACCTAACTATGGCTACACCTTC,CASNSKGGPNYGYTF
TRBV5-1,few,.,TRBJ2-4,TGCGCCAGCAGCTTGTATTCGGGGGACCGGGGAAACATTCAGTACTTC,CASSLYSGDRGNIQYF
TRBV25-1,.,.,TRBJ2-2,TGTGCCAGCAGTGAATCCGGGAACACCGGGGAGCTGTTTTTT,CASSESGNTGELFF